The 17 T cell receptor beta chains below all came from one sample that was sequenced in a study of CD8 T cells in ankylosing spondylitis. TCRdb reprocessed the 5' RACE reads with MiXCR, giving one entry per CDR3 protein. Found here are approximately 100,000 distinct CDR3 sequences, approximately 25% of them singletons; the top ten hold approximately 13%. The sample consisted of synovial fluid, either unsorted or a sorted T cell fraction (not recorded which). The receptors originated from a male donor with ankylosing spondylitis.

This clonotype came up a few times. This sequence joins TRBV5-6 and TRBJ2-3; 8 bases map to TRBD1. Germline CDR1 and CDR2: SGHDT and YYEEEE. The length of the CDR3 is 15 residues. The V and J ends lost 4 bases and 1 base, in that order; junction bases with no gene match: 5. Here the CDR3 DNA reads TGTGCCAGCAGCGAGCAGGGGGCTGGCACAGATACGCAGTATTTT. Translating it yields CASSEQGAGTDTQYF.

This rearrangement joins TRBV20-1 to TRBJ2-7; D is unresolved. Germline values: CDR1 DFQATT, CDR2 SNEGSKA (reference sequence). The length of the CDR3 is 13 residues. CDR3 sequence reads: CSPSASQSYEQYF. The CDR3 DNA reads as TGCAGCCCCTCTGCCAGCCAGAGCTACGAGCAGTACTTC.

This clonotype was seen ten or more times. This chain connects TRBV15 to TRBJ2-2, with no clear D. The CDR3 runs to 15 residues. The germline CDR1 and CDR2 sequences are LNHNV and YYDKDF (reference sequence). V was shortened by 0 bases and J by 10 bases, with 15 bases between the two germline ends. CDR3 loop: CATSRDGLAGLELFF. The CDR3 DNA reads as TGTGCCACCAGCAGAGATGGTTTAGCTGGCTTGGAGCTGTTTTTT.

This clonotype was observed a few times. The chain recombines TRBV7-2 with TRBJ2-2; no clear D. The ends were cut back, 0 bases at V and 1 base at J, with 15 bases in the middle. CDR1 and CDR2 (germline): SGHTA, FQGNSA. This CDR3 spans 18 amino acids. This CDR3 is CASSLALTDTQNTGELFF. CDR3 bases: TGTGCCAGCAGCTTAGCCCTGACGGATACTCAGAACACCGGGGAGCTGTTTTTT.

V and J are TRBV20-1 and TRBJ2-1, with 10 nucleotides matching TRBD1. Germline loops: CDR1 DFQATT, CDR2 SNEGSKA (reference sequence). The CDR3 is 14 residues long. V shed 1 base, J shed 4 bases, and the junction held 1 base outside the gene matches. The DNA for the CDR3 is TGCAGTGCTAGAGTGGACAGGGGGTACAATGAGCAGTTCTTC. This codes for CSARVDRGYNEQFF.

This clonotype was counted a few times. This chain links TRBV5-1 with TRBJ2-5; TRBD2 matches 10 bases. J gave up 3 bases and V 0 bases, and 2 bases lay outside the gene matches. The CDR3 has 15 amino acids. Germline V gene data show CDR1 as SGHRS and CDR2 as YFSETQ. CDR3 in amino acids: CASSLVAGGEETQYF. CDR3 nucleotide sequence: TGCGCCAGCAGCTTGGTAGCGGGAGGAGAAGAGACCCAGTACTTC.

This rearrangement joins TRBV29-1 to TRBJ2-3; D is uncertain. With 2 bases removed from V and 4 bases from J, the gap between germline ends came to 10 bases. Germline CDR1 and CDR2: SQVTM and ANQGSEA. The CDR3 has 13 residues. The CDR3 loop reads CSVENAGSDTQYF. DNA for the CDR3: TGCAGCGTTGAAAACGCAGGTTCAGATACGCAGTATTTT.

The rearrangement joins TRBV18 to TRBJ1-5; D gene uncertain. Trimming removed 1 base at V and 0 bases at J, with 4 bases between. This CDR3 has 14 residues. CDR1 is KGHSH, CDR2 LQKENI, per germline. The CDR3 DNA sequence: TGTGCCAGCTCACCACAGGTTAGCAATCAGCCCCAGCATTTT. This encodes CASSPQVSNQPQHF.

This clonotype has a count of ten or more. The V and J genes are TRBV18 and TRBJ2-1; no definite D call. The CDR3 is made up of 13 amino acids. V lost 0 bases and J lost 10, with 10 bases in between. CDR1 KGHSH and CDR2 LQKENI come from the germline V gene. The chain's CDR3 is CASSPPLGSEQFF. The CDR3 nucleotides read TGTGCCAGCTCACCACCACTCGGTTCCGAGCAGTTCTTC. Looking up the rest from reference TRBV18 and TRBJ2-1 gives the full variable domain: NAGVMQNPRHLVRRRGQEARLRCSPMKGHSHVYWYRQLPEEGLKFMVYLQKENIIDESGMPKERFSAEFPKEGPSILRIQQVVRGDSAAYFCASSPPLGSEQFFGPGTRLTVL.

This chain links TRBV7-9 with TRBJ2-7; 8 nucleotides agree with TRBD2. CDR1 SEHNR and CDR2 FQNEAQ come from the germline V gene (reference sequence). V shed 1 base and J 6 bases; nucleotides not matched to a gene: 5. The CDR3 runs to 14 residues. The DNA for the CDR3 is TGTGCCAGCAGCTTAGGGAGCGGGAGAGGCGAGCAGTACGTC. The encoded protein is CASSLGSGRGEQYV.

The rearrangement links TRBV20-1 to TRBJ2-2; 12 nucleotides align to TRBD2. The length of the CDR3 is 15 residues. Germline-derived CDR1 and CDR2 are DFQATT and SNEGSKA (reference sequence). The V gene end was trimmed by 6 bases and the J gene end by 2 bases; junction bases not matched to a gene: 4. CDR3 in DNA: TGCAGTGCCGAGGGACTAGCGGGCAACACCGGGGAGCTGTTTTTT. Translated, it gives CSAEGLAGNTGELFF.

V and J are TRBV2 and TRBJ2-7; possibly TRBD1 for D (6 bases). V shed 5 bases and J shed 1 base, with 9 bases lying between them. CDR1 is SNHLY, CDR2 FYNNEI, per germline. The CDR3 spans 13 residues. CDR3 DNA sequence: TGTGCCAGCAGTCGACAGGTATCCTACGAGCAGTACGTC. This codes for CASSRQVSYEQYV.

This clonotype was detected a few times. V usage is TRBV24-1 and J usage is TRBJ2-5; D not resolved. The CDR3 contains 14 residues. V dropped 1 base and J dropped 2 bases, with 7 bases sitting between them. CDR1 KGHDR and CDR2 SFDVKD come from the germline V gene. DNA for the CDR3: TGTGCCACCAGTGATTTTCCAGGTCAAGAGACCCAGTACTTC. Protein: CATSDFPGQETQYF.

This chain joins TRBV5-4 and TRBJ2-7; no clear D. This CDR3 is built from 12 residues. Germline-derived CDR1 and CDR2 are SGHNT and YYREEE (reference sequence). Trimming took off 2 bases at V and 2 bases at J, with 5 bases between the two ends. DNA for the CDR3: TGTGCCAGCAGCTTCGGAACCTACGAGCAGTACGTC. Translated: CASSFGTYEQYV.

The CDR3 sequence: CSASRGRDTQYF. DNA for the CDR3: TGCAGTGCTAGCAGGGGGCGCGATACGCAGTATTTT. This sequence joins TRBV20-1 and TRBJ2-3; 8 bases line up with TRBD1. This CDR3 contains 12 residues. Germline lookup yields CDR1 DFQATT and CDR2 SNEGSKA (reference sequence). Trimming cost V 3 bases and J 6 bases; bases outside gene matches: 2.

The CDR3 loop is CASSPGVREETQYF. As DNA, the CDR3 is TGTGCCAGCAGCCCGGGGGTCAGGGAAGAGACCCAGTACTTC. The chain links TRBV7-9 to TRBJ2-5; D is perhaps TRBD2 (6 bases). The CDR3 is 14 residues long. Germline CDR1 and CDR2: SEHNR and FQNEAQ (reference sequence). The V end was cut by 5 bases, the J end by 3 bases, with 13 bases between.

The chain carries TRBV5-1 and TRBJ1-2; 8 bases match TRBD1. With 3 bases clipped from V and 2 bases from J, the junction kept 3 bases outside the gene matches. Germline V CDR1 and CDR2: SGHRS, YFSETQ. The length of the CDR3 is 14 residues. The CDR3 DNA sequence: TGCGCCAGCAGCTCGGGACAGGTGAACTATGGCTACACCTTC. As protein: CASSSGQVNYGYTF.